This T cell receptor beta chain came from a study of blood T cell repertoires in COVID-19. Data came from immunoSEQ multiplex PCR; TCRdb stores just in-frame clones and leaves some out. The sample consists of over 100,000 clones, about 86% of them appearing once. Germline V gives CDR1 SNHLY, CDR2 FYNNEI. V lost 6 bases and J lost 5, with 10 bases in between. This CDR3 contains 12 residues. J is TRBJ1-1 and V is TRBV2; D uncertain. Sequences were obtained from peripheral blood. The clonotype originates from a woman of 80 years or more with active or convalescent COVID-19. The CDR3 coding sequence is TGTGCCAGCAGCGCTAGCGGGACTGAAGCTTTCTTT. This encodes CASSASGTEAFF.